This T cell receptor (beta chain) comes out of a study of a mutant IDH1 vaccine in newly diagnosed glioma. The overall study: Patients received vaccination from 4-6 weeks after radiotherapy alone, or with temozolomide cycles. Of the patients given treatment, approximately 60% were male and 37.5% were female, and a mean age of around 38 years was recorded.

CDR1 SNHLY and CDR2 FYNNEI come from the germline V gene. This CDR3 contains 15 residues. V lost 0 bases and J lost 10, with 15 bases in between. Only in-frame clones appear in the TCRdb table, and some are missing; sequencing was by immunoSEQ multiplex PCR. The sample includes approximately 41,000 clones, under 80% of them seen just once. Judged by abundance, this clone is large. The antigen remains unidentified. Specified time point: week 23, last vaccination. The vaccine gave 300 ug of a 20-mer mutant IDH1 peptide subcutaneously per dose. There were new WHO grade 3 or 4 astrocytomas in the donors, and these were IDH1-mutant and ATRX-lost.

The rearrangement uses TRBV2 and TRBJ1-4; D is undetermined. This sample comprised PBMCs, obtained from a glioma patient whose treatment included an IDH1 peptide vaccine. The receptor was derived from a middle-aged woman with glioma. Some clones in this sample may be carry-over from other donors' samples. The CDR3 DNA reads as TGTGCCAGCAGTGAAGCTTCGGGCGGGAGAGGAAAACTGTTTTTT. Amino acids: CASSEASGGRGKLFF.